Listed here is a single T cell receptor beta chain. Study processing details: Scientists estimated how many nucleated cells there were by amplifying reference gene primers. Here immunoSEQ multiplex PCR was the method, and the copy in TCRdb shows in-frame clones only, minus some. V, J and clone size reflect that table, while D and trimming were determined from the DNA. Of over 300,000 clones listed, 89% are singletons. These data are taken from a study of blood T cell repertoires in COVID-19. Turning to the study itself: Researchers got acute and convalescent COVID-19 samples from the United States, Italy and Spain. T cells, B-cell-depleted T cells, or PBMCs provided the cDNA or gDNA that served as material.

The CDR3 runs 14 residues. V gave up 1 base and J gave up 1 base, with 5 bases separating them. Germline V gene lookup returns CDR1 SGHAT and CDR2 FQNNGV. The TCR comes from a man between 18 and 35 years old who had recovered from COVID-19. V gene TRBV11-2 combines with J gene TRBJ1-5; D is uncertain. Sequences were obtained from peripheral blood. As DNA, the CDR3 is TGTGCCAGCAGCTTAGGAGCAAGCAATCAGCCCCAGCATTTT. Protein product: CASSLGASNQPQHF.